These T cell receptor beta chains were read from a single sample in a study of neurological immune-mediated disorders. In TCRdb, the 5' RACE reads were re-called with MiXCR into one record per CDR3 protein. The sample includes approximately 85,000 distinct CDR3 sequences, roughly 4.5% of them seen just once. The sequenced sample was PBMCs. Receptors originate from a woman between 55 and 75 years old with multiple sclerosis. CDR3s include the opening cysteine and the closing phenylalanine or tryptophan. D genes are given only for firm matches. A clone size is listed for some rows: how often the clone was seen (once, few, many), or a class if it is expanded.

TRBV21-1	many	NA	TRBJ1-6	TGTGCCAGCACCGAGAGGCAGAGCTCCTATAATTCACCCCTCCACTTT	CASTERQSSYNSPLHF
TRBV5-1	many	NA	TRBJ2-5	TGCGCCAGCAGCTTTGGCGGGGATGAGACCCAGTACTTC	CASSFGGDETQYF
TRBV28	many	NA	TRBJ1-5	TGTGCCAGCAGTCCTCGAATCACTACCCTTCCATGGAATAGCAATCAGCCCCAGCATTTT	CASSPRITTLPWNSNQPQHF
TRBV5-1	many	NA	TRBJ2-3	TGCGCCAGCAGCCTGGAGAATACGCAGTATTTT	CASSLENTQYF
TRBV29-1	many	NA	TRBJ2-5	TGCAGCGTTAGGGTTAGCTCCGAGACCCAGTACTTC	CSVRVSSETQYF
TRBV3-1	many	TRBD2	TRBJ2-2	TGTGCCAGCAGCCGGACTAGCGGGATGGGGACCGGGGAGCTGTTTTTT	CASSRTSGMGTGELFF
TRBV5-4	NA	TRBD1	TRBJ2-1	TGTGCCATCACGAGACAGGGACCCCACAATGAGCAGTTCTTC	CAITRQGPHNEQFF
TRBV5-1	many	TRBD1	TRBJ1-2	TGCGCCAGCAGCGTTGGGACAGGGGGGCATGGCTACACCTTC	CASSVGTGGHGYTF
TRBV25-1	NA	TRBD1	TRBJ1-1	TGTGCCAGCAGTGACCGCAGACAGGGGGGGATGAACACTGAAGCTTTCTTT	CASSDRRQGGMNTEAFF
TRBV7-2	many	TRBD2	TRBJ2-7	TGTGCCAGCACCCTGGGAGGGGCAAGGGGCCACGAGCAGTACTTC	CASTLGGARGHEQYF
TRBV7-6	many	NA	TRBJ2-1	TGTGCCAGCAGCTTAGGGACAGCCCGTAGGGATGAGCAGTTCTTC	CASSLGTARRDEQFF